This TCR beta chain originates from a study of blood T cell repertoires in COVID-19 (dated by TCRdb to 2018 to 2021). In terms of the full investigation: Samples covering the acute and convalescent phases of COVID-19 were provided by collaborators in the United States, Italy and Spain. A freely available public database, intended as a resource for researchers studying the immune response to SARS-CoV-2, is where the repertoires were released. Samples were obtained from the ongoing ImmuneRACE study (first 160 participants) and from about 1,300 subjects provided by 6 global collaborators. Deeply sampled blood TCRbeta repertoires from subjects exposed to, actively infected with, or recovered from COVID-19 were included in the dataset. The material from the prospective study consisted of cDNA or gDNA derived from T cells, B-cell-depleted T cells, or PBMCs. HLA class I and class II types, where available, came from metadata supplied by the sample provider rather than from assay-based typing. A de-identified subject ID, COVID-19 status, age in years and sex were almost always included in the sample metadata. General findings and caveats noted by the study authors: The quantity of clinical and demographic metadata differed by source and by participant and was supplied without curation.

The germline V gene sets CDR1 to SQVTM and CDR2 to ANQGSEA. Its CDR3 holds 13 amino acids, cysteine through phenylalanine. The DNA shown is the 39-base CDR3, in frame from base 1. V is reduced by 7 bases and J by 0 bases, leaving a spacing of 10 bases between them. TCRbeta CDR3 regions were amplified from genomic DNA by means of the immunoSEQ Assay, a bias-controlled multiplex PCR. The paper's processing steps were these. Within the assay, amplification of reference gene primers was used to estimate how many nucleated cells each sample contained. Sequence reads were collapsed and filtered to measure the absolute abundance of every unique TCRbeta CDR3 rearrangement. Productive Simpson clonality was computed per sample as the square root of Simpson's diversity index over productive rearrangements. Imported from immuneACCESS, the table was reduced by TCRdb to in-frame sequences with V and J called. These copies leave out some clones; in studies compared against another copy, an unresolved V gene accounts for under half, and the cause of the remainder is not known. The V and J calls and clone size come from that table; D and trimming were worked out from the DNA. In all, the sample holds about 100,000 clones, and less than 90% of those were seen once. The ten largest account for 4.5% to 5.5% of the sample.

Details on this clone: What antigen it recognizes has not been identified. No per-base quality is available; no much larger clone lies one base away.

Each collaborating institution followed its own protocols to collect whole blood in K2EDTA tubes. For TCRbeta analysis, collaborators shipped samples in one of three forms: frozen whole blood, isolated PBMCs, or DNA extracted from either of those sample types. The clonotype comes from a human donor in a cohort sampled during active COVID-19. Specimen: peripheral blood. Recombination joined TRBV29-1 with TRBJ2-1, and the D gene may be TRBD1, 5 bases matching. The CDR3: CSGTGLSYNEQFF. The bases are TGCAGCGGAACAGGCCTCTCCTACAATGAGCAGTTCTTC.